These 11 T cell receptor beta chains came from one sample sequenced in a study of preoperative IRX-2 immunotherapy in early breast cancer (dated 2019 in TCRdb). Preparation of the library involved the immunoSEQ multiplex PCR assay. TCRdb limited this immuneACCESS table to in-frame rearrangements with V and J called. A share of clones is missing; checked studies link under half to unresolved V genes, and the rest is unexplained. The sample table records around 34,000 clones; about 96% of these occur just once. Clones ranked in the top ten supply about 6% of the sample. In the paper's terms, the treatment or condition label means: preoperative locoregional IRX-2 cytokine immunotherapy. This material was acquired from a patient treated with IRX-2 immunotherapy. The source is a human donor with breast cancer.

This clone came up once. This chain connects TRBV4-2 to TRBJ1-6; 7 nucleotides agree with TRBD1. The CDR3 contains 15 residues. The V and J ends lost 4 bases and 5 bases, in that order; junction bases with no gene match: 5. Per the germline V gene, CDR1 is LGHNA and CDR2 is YNFKEQ. The CDR3 sequence is CASSLRDSDNSPLHF. The DNA of the CDR3 is TGTGCCAGCAGCCTCCGGGACAGCGATAATTCACCCCTCCACTTT.

This clone was observed a single time. The gene calls are TRBV30 and TRBJ2-3, with D perhaps matching TRBD2 (6 bases). CDR1 and CDR2 from the germline V gene are GTSNPN and SVGIG (reference sequence). There are 14 residues in the CDR3. V was trimmed by 0 bases and J by 5 bases, leaving 12 bases between them. The CDR3 here is CAWSVFLARDTQYF. CDR3 coding DNA: TGTGCCTGGAGTGTTTTCCTAGCGAGAGATACGCAGTATTTT. Variable domain in full (rest from reference TRBV30 and TRBJ2-3): SQTIHQWPATLVQPVGSPLSLECTVEGTSNPNLYWYRQAAGRGLQLLFYSVGIGQISSEVPQNLSASRPQDRQFILSSKKLLLSDSGFYLCAWSVFLARDTQYFGPGTRLTVL.

The chain recombines TRBV20-1 with TRBJ2-7; no definite D call. V dropped 6 bases and J dropped 1 base, with 7 bases sitting between them. The germline CDR1 and CDR2 sequences are DFQATT and SNEGSKA (reference sequence). This CDR3 has 11 residues. CDR3 DNA sequence: TGCAGTGCCATCGAATCCTACGAGCAGTACTTC. Translated: CSAIESYEQYF.

The V call is TRBV4-1, the J call TRBJ2-5; possible D gene TRBD2, 5 bases. The closer fit of TRBJ2-7 to the DNA end suggests the J call may be wrong. Looked up from germline, CDR1 is MGHRA and CDR2 is YSYEKL. This CDR3 region has 15 residues. The CDR3 here is CASSQSVIRGYEQYF. The CDR3 DNA reads TGCGCCAGCAGCCAATCTGTAATTCGGGGCTACGAGCAGTACTTC.

J is TRBJ1-1 and V is TRBV27; D is possibly TRBD1 (5 bases). The germline gives CDR1 MNHEY, CDR2 SMNVEV (reference sequence). V was shortened by 0 bases and J by 0 bases, with 11 bases between the two germline ends. The CDR3 length is 16 residues. CDR3 nucleotide sequence: TGTGCCAGCAGTTTATCAGGGGCCGACATGAACACTGAAGCTTTCTTT. Protein sequence: CASSLSGADMNTEAFF.

V usage is TRBV7-3 and J usage is TRBJ2-1, with D unresolved. Per the germline V gene, CDR1 is SGHTA and CDR2 is FQGTGA. Trimming took off 10 bases at V and 15 bases at J, with 13 bases between the two ends. The CDR3 is 9 amino acids. The CDR3 region is CANSKKGFF. CDR3 nucleotide sequence: TGTGCCAATAGCAAAAAGGGGTTCTTC.

The rearrangement joins TRBV20-1 to TRBJ2-1; D is undetermined. Germline assignment: CDR1 DFQATT and CDR2 SNEGSKA (reference sequence). The CDR3 is 11 residues long. The ends were cut back, 5 bases at V and 10 bases at J, with 12 bases in the middle. CDR3 nucleotides: TGCAGTGCTGAATTATACCAAGAGCAGTTCTTC. This sequence encodes CSAELYQEQFF.

The V and J genes are TRBV25-1 and TRBJ2-5; D possibly uses TRBD1 or TRBD2 (6 bases each). The CDR3 extends over 16 amino acids. V lost 3 bases and J 5 bases, leaving 19 bases between the germline ends. Germline lookup yields CDR1 MGHDK and CDR2 SYGVNS. Written as DNA, the CDR3 is TGTGCCAGCAGTGATGCAAGGGGGGCCAGGAGGGAGACCCAGTACTTC. It is translated as CASSDARGARRETQYF.

V is TRBV6-5 and J is TRBJ2-7; a weak D match, TRBD1 (5 bases). Trimming shortened V by 0 bases and J by 1 base, and 10 bases separated the two germline ends. CDR1 is MNHEY and CDR2 is SVGAGI in the germline V gene. The CDR3 contains 15 residues. CDR3 sequence reads: CASSYSGRASYEQYF. The CDR3 coding sequence is TGTGCCAGCAGTTACTCGGGCAGGGCATCCTACGAGCAGTACTTC.

This chain uses TRBV21-1 with TRBJ2-5; TRBD2 was called by the table and not checked on the DNA. TRBV21-1 is described as a pseudogene. CDR3 size: 19 residues. CDR3 sequence reads: CASRTKKRSSGTATGTQYF. CDR3 nucleotides: TGTGCCAGCAGAACTAAGAAGCGATCTAGCGGGACGGCCACGGGGACCCAGTACTTC.

This chain links TRBV18 with TRBJ2-5, with D unclear. This CDR3 is built from 14 residues. Germline V gives CDR1 KGHSH, CDR2 LQKENI. V lost 3 bases and J 2 bases, leaving 10 bases between the germline ends. DNA of the CDR3: TGTGCCAGCTCACCCCAGAGGCGTCAAGAGACCCAGTACTTC. It specifies CASSPQRRQETQYF.